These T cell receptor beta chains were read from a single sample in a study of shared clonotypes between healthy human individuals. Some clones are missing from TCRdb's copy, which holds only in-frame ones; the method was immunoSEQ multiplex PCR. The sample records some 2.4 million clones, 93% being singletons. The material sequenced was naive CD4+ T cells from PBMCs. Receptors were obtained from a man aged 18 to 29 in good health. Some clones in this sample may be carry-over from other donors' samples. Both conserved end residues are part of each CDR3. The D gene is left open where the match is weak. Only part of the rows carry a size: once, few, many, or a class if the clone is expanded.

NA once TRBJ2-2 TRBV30 TGTGCCTGGAGTGAAGGGGCGCACGGGGAGCTGTTTTTT CAWSEGAHGELFF
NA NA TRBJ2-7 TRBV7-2 TGTGCCAGCAGCTTAGACTGGGGGGCCTACGAGCAGTACTTC CASSLDWGAYEQYF
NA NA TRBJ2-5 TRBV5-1 TGCGCCAGCAGCAACACAGCGGGCTTGGGGCAAGAGACCCAGTACTTC CASSNTAGLGQETQYF
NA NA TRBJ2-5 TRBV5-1 TGCGCCAGCAGCTTGGACCCAGGGAGTCAAGAGACCCAGTACTTC CASSLDPGSQETQYF
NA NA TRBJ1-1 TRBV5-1 TGCGCCAGCAGCTTGCTGCCCTCCGGGGGCACTGAAGCTTTCTTT CASSLLPSGGTEAFF
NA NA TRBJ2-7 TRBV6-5 TGTGCCAGCGGAGGTAGCTACGAGCAGTACTTC CASGGSYEQYF
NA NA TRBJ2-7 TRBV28 TGTGCCAGCAGTTTACTGGCTAAATACGAGCAGTACTTC CASSLLAKYEQYF
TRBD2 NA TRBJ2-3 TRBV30 TGTGCCTGGAGCGTCGGACTAGCAGTCAGAGATACGCAGTATTTT CAWSVGLAVRDTQYF
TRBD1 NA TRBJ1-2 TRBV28 TGTGCCAGCAGTTACGACAGGGTTAAGGGCTACACCTTC CASSYDRVKGYTF
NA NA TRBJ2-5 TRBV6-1 TGTGCCAGCCTTGAACAGGACCAAGAGACCCAGTACTTC CASLEQDQETQYF
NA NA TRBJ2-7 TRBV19 TGTGCCAGTATAGGGGGACTGAGGACCCACTACGAGCAGTACTTC CASIGGLRTHYEQYF
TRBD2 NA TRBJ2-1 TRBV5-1 TGCGCCAGCAGGGGGGTAGCGGGAGTAAATGAGCAGTTCTTC CASRGVAGVNEQFF
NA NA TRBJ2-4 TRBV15 TGTGCCACCAGCAGATCAAGAACAGAAAACATTCAGTACTTC CATSRSRTENIQYF
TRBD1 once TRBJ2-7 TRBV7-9 TGTGCCAGCAGCTTAGGACAGGGTCGCTCCTACGAGCAGTACTTC CASSLGQGRSYEQYF
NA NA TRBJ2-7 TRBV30 TGTGCCTGGAGTTGGGGGGACGAGCAGTACTTC CAWSWGDEQYF
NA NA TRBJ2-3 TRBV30 TGTGCCTGGAGCGACACAGATACGCAGTATTTT CAWSDTDTQYF
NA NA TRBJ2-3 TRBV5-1 TGCGCCAGCAGCTTGGACCCAGCCCCGGGCACAGATACGCAGTATTTT CASSLDPAPGTDTQYF
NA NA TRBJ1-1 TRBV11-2 TGTGCCAGCAGCGCACGGGGGGGCCCGAACACTGAAGCTTTCTTT CASSARGGPNTEAFF
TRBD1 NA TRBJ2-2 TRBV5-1 TGCGCCAGCAGCTTAAGACAGGGTCACACCGGGGAGCTGTTTTTT CASSLRQGHTGELFF
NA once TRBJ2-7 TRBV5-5 TGTGCCAGCAGCTTGGCCCGGGGGAGCGAGCAGTACTTC CASSLARGSEQYF
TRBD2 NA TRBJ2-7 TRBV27 TGTGCCAGCAGTCCTCAAGAATTTACTAGCGGGGGAGCCTACGAGCAGTACTTC CASSPQEFTSGGAYEQYF
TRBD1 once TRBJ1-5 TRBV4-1 TGCGCCAGCAGCCAAGATTTAGGACAGGGAGCCGATCAGCCCCAGCATTTT CASSQDLGQGADQPQHF
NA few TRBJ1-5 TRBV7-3 TGTGCCAGCAGCTGGGGCCACGGTCAGCCCCAGCATTTT CASSWGHGQPQHF
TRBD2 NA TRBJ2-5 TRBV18 TGTGCCAGCTCCCAGGGACTAGCGGGCCAATGGTCCCCGAAAGAGACCCAGTACTTC CASSQGLAGQWSPKETQYF
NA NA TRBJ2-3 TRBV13 TGTGCCAGCAGCTTATCCCCACTAAGGGCAGGGGGCACAGATACGCAGTATTTT CASSLSPLRAGGTDTQYF
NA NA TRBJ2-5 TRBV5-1 TGCGCCAGCAGCATCGGACGGGCGAACCTCCAAGAGACCCAGTACTTC CASSIGRANLQETQYF
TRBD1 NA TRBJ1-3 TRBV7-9 TGTGCCAGCAGCTTTCGGGACAGGGACCACACCATATATTTT CASSFRDRDHTIYF
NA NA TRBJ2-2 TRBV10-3 TGTGCCATCAGTGGGGGGTTTTCAAACACCGGGGAGCTGTTTTTT CAISGGFSNTGELFF
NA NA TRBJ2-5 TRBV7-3 TGTGCCAGCAGCTTAAGGGTTAGAGAGGGGGAGACCCAGTACTTC CASSLRVREGETQYF
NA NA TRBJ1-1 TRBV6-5 TGTGCCAGCACTCCAAGGGGGACTAACACTGAAGCTTTCTTT CASTPRGTNTEAFF
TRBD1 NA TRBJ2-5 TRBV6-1 TGTGCCAGCAGCCGGACAGGGGGTAGAGAGACCCAGTACTTC CASSRTGGRETQYF
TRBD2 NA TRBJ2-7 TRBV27 TGTGCCAGCAGGGCTAGCGGGAGGGCCAGGCCCTACGAGCAGTACTTC CASRASGRARPYEQYF
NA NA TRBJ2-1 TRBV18 TGTGCCAGCTCACCACGCTATGAGCAGTTCTTC CASSPRYEQFF
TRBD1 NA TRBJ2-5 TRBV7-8 TGTGCCAGCAGCTTAGTAAGGACAGGGAGGGAGACCCAGTACTTC CASSLVRTGRETQYF
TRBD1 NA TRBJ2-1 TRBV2 TGTGCCAGCATCCGGGACAGCCTCAATGAGCAGTTCTTC CASIRDSLNEQFF
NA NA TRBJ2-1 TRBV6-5 TGTGCCAGCAGTTACTCTGCGACCAAAACCTACAATGAGCAGTTCTTC CASSYSATKTYNEQFF
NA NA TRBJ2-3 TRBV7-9 TGTGCCAGCAGCTTTAACCTAGCCACAGATACGCAGTATTTT CASSFNLATDTQYF
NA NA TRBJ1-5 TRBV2 TGTGCCAGCAGTCTTGACAGAGGGCTCAATCAGCCCCAGCATTTT CASSLDRGLNQPQHF
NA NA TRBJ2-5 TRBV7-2 TGTGCCAGCAGCCAGCGGACCCACCCCCAGTACTTC CASSQRTHPQYF
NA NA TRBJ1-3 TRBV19 TGTGCCAGTAGTATAGTCGCGGTAAGTTCTGGAAACACCATATATTTT CASSIVAVSSGNTIYF
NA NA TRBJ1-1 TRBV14 TGTGCCAGCAGCCAACTAGGACTTCAGGTGGTAGCTTTCTTT CASSQLGLQVVAFF
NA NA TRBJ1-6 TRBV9 TGTGCCAGCAGCGTAGGGGTCAGCCGCTCCTATAATTCACCCCTCCACTTT CASSVGVSRSYNSPLHF
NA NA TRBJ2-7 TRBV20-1 TGCAGTGCTTTGAGCCGCTACGAGCAGTACTTC CSALSRYEQYF
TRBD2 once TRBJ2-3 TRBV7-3 TGTGCCAGCAGCTCGGGACTAGCGAAACCTAGCACAGATACGCAGTATTTT CASSSGLAKPSTDTQYF
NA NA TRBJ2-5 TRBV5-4 TGTGCCAGCAGCCCCTGGGGGGCGCGGGAGACCCAGTACTTC CASSPWGARETQYF
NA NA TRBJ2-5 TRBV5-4 TGTGCCAGCAGCCCCGGTGTAGGAGGGCTGGAGACCCAGTACTTC CASSPGVGGLETQYF
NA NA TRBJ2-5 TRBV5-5 TGTGCCAGCAGCTTGGCCTTGAGGGGGGGCCAAGAGACCCAGTACTTC CASSLALRGGQETQYF
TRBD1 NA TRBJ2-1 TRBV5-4 TGTGCCAGCAGCGTCGGACAGGGATGGTCCTACAATGAGCAGTTCTTC CASSVGQGWSYNEQFF
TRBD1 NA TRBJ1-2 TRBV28 TGTGCCAGCAGTTCACAGGGGGCCATTGGCTATGGCTACACCTTC CASSSQGAIGYGYTF
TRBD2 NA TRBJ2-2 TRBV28 TGTGCCAGCAGTTGGTTGGGACTAGCGCCCGGGGAGCTGTTTTTT CASSWLGLAPGELFF
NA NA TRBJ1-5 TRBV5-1 TGCGCCAGCAGCTTGGAAGCAAATCAGCCCCAGCATTTT CASSLEANQPQHF